The entry below gives a single TCR beta chain sequence along with its context. This clonotype was picked up a small number of times. The sample holds no much larger clone one base away, and base qualities are not on file. This entry comes from a study of T cells after yellow fever vaccination (dated by TCRdb to about 2019). Study-wide context: Memory subsets (EM, EMRA, CM and Tscm) were sorted on a BD FACS Aria III using CD3, CD45RA, CCR7 and CD95 staining. The SMART-Seq v4 Ultra Low Input RNA kit was used to prepare libraries from fractions with low cell numbers. To track T-cell clones before and after primary and booster YFV17D yellow fever vaccination, bulk TCR alpha and beta repertoires were sequenced longitudinally. The cohort comprised two healthy male donors, one aged 18 to 30 and one aged 30 to 40 years. Blood was drawn at multiple timepoints before and after primary and secondary immunization, with bulk PBMC replicates and cell subsets isolated. Memory subsets were sorted on days 0, 15 and 45 and at 18 months following primary vaccination, and on days 0, 15 and 45 following the 30-year booster. Study-wide findings and limitations: On day 0, almost all vaccine-responding clonotypes were below detection in the sorted memory subsets. The secondary T-cell response was weaker than the primary response but faster, peaking on day 5 instead of day 15. FACS-sorted repertoires could contain abundant contaminating clonotypes from the bulk population, so computational filtering was required. Because the study included only a couple of donors, the extent to which the findings can be generalized is limited. After the booster, most of the clones that had expanded following primary vaccination were detected again (roughly 96% of CD4 and roughly 90% of CD8), which suggests that memory was broadly maintained. A small share of clonotypes was detected in both CD4 and CD8 compartments, with the overlap likely arising from convergent recombination.

Synthesis of TCR cDNA relied on 5'RACE template switching, a step that introduced a universal primer site along with unique molecular identifiers. Priming for cDNA synthesis came from both the TCR alpha and TCR beta constant segments. Library amplification used two PCR steps, and the second PCR step added sample barcodes and sequencing adapters. Sequencing of the libraries was done on either Illumina HiSeq 2500 (2x100 bp) or NovaSeq (2x150 bp). Processing in the source paper ran as follows. MIGEC was used to demultiplex reads and collapse the reads into UMI consensus sequences, and MiXCR was used for V(D)J alignment. Using edgeR on replicate PBMC samples, clonotypes were called vaccine-responding if FDR was below 0.01 and the log2 fold change was above 5 up to day 15. CD4 or CD8 identity was assigned to each bulk clonotype according to whether the clonotype was present at higher abundance in the sequenced CD4 repertoire or the sequenced CD8 repertoire. To estimate the distribution of each clone across memory phenotypes, clonotype frequencies in memory subsets were weighted by FACS-sorted cell numbers. The public reads were reprocessed in TCRdb via fastp at Q25 and MiXCR, keeping in-frame beta chains. Rows are combined by CDR3 protein, so each entry shows the most common genes and DNA. None of the V and J calls come from the authors' own analysis; TCRdb made them. This sample is represented by some 27,000 distinct CDR3 sequences; over 5% of them were singletons. The top ten clonotypes cover about 25% of the sample.

This sample's treatment or condition label indicates: live attenuated yellow fever vaccine strain. A standard Ficoll-Paque protocol was used to isolate PBMCs from peripheral blood. The RNeasy Micro Kit was used to extract RNA from sorted memory subsets. This specimen was PBMCs, either bulk or a sorted T-cell subset (CD4+, CD8+, memory, or dextramer-sorted; not recorded which), taken on the day of the yellow fever booster vaccination. The TCR comes from a man under 40 who received the YFV17D yellow fever vaccine.

In nucleotide form, the sequence is TGTGCCAGCAGTGAAGGCCTCCGGGTTTGGGGGGATACGCAGTATTTT. The encoded protein is CASSEGLRVWGDTQYF. The rearranged segments are TRBV2 and TRBJ2-3; the D gene cannot be resolved beyond TRBD1 or TRBD2, each matching 5 bases. The junction carries 17 bases between V and J, which are trimmed by 1 base and 6 bases respectively. CDR1 and CDR2 were assigned from the germline V gene as SNHLY and FYNNEI. Taken from cysteine to phenylalanine, the CDR3 has 16 residues. Just the 48-base CDR3 DNA is kept, in frame starting at base 1.